One sample yielded the 16 T cell receptor beta chains listed below, sequenced in a study of T-cell reconstitution after alpha-beta-depleted transplantation in children (dated by TCRdb to between 2015 and 2016). Libraries were built with PCR. The sample was run on an Illumina HiSeq 2500. TCR library preparation used molecular barcoding, with unique molecular identifiers applied to normalize quantification of the TCRbeta repertoire. TCRdb reanalyzed the raw reads on its own, using fastp at Q25 for trimming and MiXCR for clone calling, and kept in-frame beta chains. Merged by CDR3 protein, the rows form single entries marked with the most common genes and DNA. Within this sample are about 540,000 distinct CDR3 sequences, with about 18% of them counted one time only. Of the sample, less than 4% falls within the top ten clones. Sequenced material: PBMCs from the stem cell graft donor, taken from the stem cell graft. Source of these receptors: a human donor who donated a stem cell graft to a child with acute lymphoblastic leukemia.

The rearrangement uses TRBV5-1 and TRBJ2-1; D remains unclear. The CDR3 covers 14 residues. The ends were cut back, 0 bases at V and 1 base at J, with 5 bases in the middle. Germline V lookup: CDR1 SGHRS, CDR2 YFSETQ. The CDR3 DNA reads TGCGCCAGCAGCTTGGATGCTTCCTACAATGAGCAGTTCTTC. Protein sequence: CASSLDASYNEQFF.

This clonotype was counted a few times. CDR3 nucleotide sequence: TGCAGCCTTCGGGCTAGCGGGAGAAGTGAGCAGTTCTTC. Its protein is CSLRASGRSEQFF. The chain couples TRBV29-1 to TRBJ2-1, with 10 positions matching TRBD2. In germline, CDR1 is SQVTM, CDR2 ANQGSEA. CDR3 size: 13 residues. J gave up 9 bases and V 8 bases, and 10 bases lay outside the gene matches.

The V call is TRBV29-1, the J call TRBJ2-7; 13 nucleotides line up with TRBD2. V was clipped by 3 bases and J by 2 bases; unmatched bases: 4. CDR3 length: 15 residues. Germline V gene data show CDR1 as SQVTM and CDR2 as ANQGSEA. The CDR3 region has the DNA TGCAGCGTTGAGGTGGGACTAGCGGGACCCTACGAGCAGTACTTC. Its translation: CSVEVGLAGPYEQYF.

The chain carries TRBV9 and TRBJ2-1; possibly TRBD2 for D (5 bases). The CDR3 is 19 residues long. Germline assignment: CDR1 SGDLS and CDR2 YYNGEE. Trimming pared 4 bases from V and 0 bases from J, leaving 23 bases between. This chain's CDR3 is CASSPADYPSWSSYNEQFF. The CDR3 DNA reads TGTGCCAGCAGCCCAGCAGACTACCCGTCCTGGAGCTCCTACAATGAGCAGTTCTTC.

The chain has TRBV28 and TRBJ1-6, with 9 positions matching TRBD1. The CDR3 has 14 amino acids. The V gene's germline CDR1 is MDHEN and CDR2 SYDVKM. V lost 6 bases to trimming and J lost 10 bases; unmatched junction nucleotides: 7. CDR3 sequence (DNA): TGTGCCAGCAGAATACAGGGGGCTGGCTCACCCCTCCACTTT. The encoded protein is CASRIQGAGSPLHF. Looking up the rest from reference TRBV28 and TRBJ1-6 gives the full variable domain: DVKVTQSSRYLVKRTGEKVFLECVQDMDHENMFWYRQDPGLGLRLIYFSYDVKMKEKGDIPEGYSVSREKKERFSLILESASTNQTSMYLCASRIQGAGSPLHFGNGTRLTVT.

The J gene is TRBJ2-5, the V gene TRBV24-1; unclear D gene. Germline V gene data show CDR1 as KGHDR and CDR2 as SFDVKD. V was shortened by 1 base and J by 1 base, with 9 bases between the two germline ends. This CDR3 region has 15 residues. As DNA, the CDR3 is TGTGCCACCAGTGATTTCGGCCGGTTCCAAGAGACCCAGTACTTC. It specifies CATSDFGRFQETQYF.

The chain employs TRBV3-1 and TRBJ2-7, with D uncertain. The CDR3 extends over 16 amino acids. Germline CDR1 is LGHDT and CDR2 is YNNKEL (reference sequence). V dropped 0 bases and J dropped 0 bases, with 12 bases sitting between them. CDR3 sequence reads: CASSQDPMISSYEQYF. CDR3 in DNA: TGTGCCAGCAGCCAAGATCCGATGATTAGCTCCTACGAGCAGTACTTC.

This clonotype occurred a few times. The chain uses TRBV5-5 and TRBJ2-7; 9 nucleotides match TRBD2. Germline trimming cut 5 bases from V and 3 bases from J; bases unmatched to any gene: 9. The CDR3 consists of 15 residues. Germline CDR1 and CDR2: SGHKS and YYEKEE (reference sequence). CDR3 nucleotide sequence: TGTGCCAGCAGAGTTACTAGCGGGCCGATCTACGAGCAGTACTTC. Protein product: CASRVTSGPIYEQYF.

The genes are TRBV9 and TRBJ1-1; 9 nucleotides align to TRBD1. CDR1 and CDR2 (germline): SGDLS, YYNGEE. After removal of 4 bases from V and 1 base from J, the junction contained 5 bases not matched to a gene. CDR3 length: 15 residues. The CDR3: CASSPHRGPNTEAFF. The CDR3 DNA is TGTGCCAGCAGCCCCCACAGGGGGCCGAACACTGAAGCTTTCTTT.

This clonotype is a singleton in its sample. CDR3 DNA: TGTGCCAGCAGCCAGGGGGCTACAGGGGCTAACACTGAAGCTTTCTTT. Translated, it gives CASSQGATGANTEAFF. The V and J genes are TRBV3-1 and TRBJ1-1; 7 bases match TRBD1. CDR3 length: 16 amino acids. Unmatched junction bases numbered 9, after V lost 3 bases and J lost 2 bases. Looked up from germline, CDR1 is LGHDT and CDR2 is YNNKEL (reference sequence).

This clonotype has more than one count but fewer than ten. The CDR3 reads CSVDLTENTGELFF. The DNA for the CDR3 is TGCAGCGTTGACTTGACAGAAAACACCGGGGAGCTGTTTTTT. The J gene is TRBJ2-2, the V gene TRBV29-1, with D tentatively TRBD1 (5 bases). This CDR3 is 14 amino acids long. Germline V lookup: CDR1 SQVTM, CDR2 ANQGSEA. The ends were cut back, 3 bases at V and 2 bases at J, with 10 bases in the middle.

This clonotype was found a few times. The chain couples TRBV5-5 to TRBJ2-1; perhaps TRBD1 as D (6 bases). The V and J ends lost 4 bases and 4 bases respectively, with 21 bases between them. Germline CDR1 and CDR2: SGHKS and YYEKEE (reference sequence). There are 17 residues in the CDR3. CDR3 nucleotide sequence: TGTGCCAGCAGCCTCGGGACACTTGAGGCGATTTACAATGAGCAGTTCTTC. Encoded protein: CASSLGTLEAIYNEQFF.

The chain combines TRBV19 with TRBJ2-2; no reliable D call. V lost 3 bases and J 0 bases, leaving 8 bases between the germline ends. The germline CDR1 and CDR2 sequences are LNHDA and SQIVND (reference sequence). This CDR3 is 15 amino acids long. This CDR3 is CASSITMTNTGELFF. The CDR3 DNA is TGTGCCAGTAGTATCACGATGACGAACACCGGGGAGCTGTTTTTT. The full variable domain, its missing parts supplied by reference TRBV19 and TRBJ2-2, is DGGITQSPKYLFRKEGQNVTLSCEQNLNHDAMYWYRQDPGQGLRLIYYSQIVNDFQKGDIAEGYSVSREKKESFPLTVTSAQKNPTAFYLCASSITMTNTGELFFGEGSRLTVL.

The rearrangement links TRBV4-1 to TRBJ1-6; 9 bases match TRBD1. CDR1 MGHRA and CDR2 YSYEKL come from the germline V gene. V dropped 1 base and J dropped 10; count of bases not matched to a gene: 11. The CDR3 runs to 17 residues. CDR3 region: CASSQGLGTGRGSPLHF. The CDR3 DNA reads TGCGCCAGCAGCCAAGGCCTCGGGACAGGGCGGGGATCACCCCTCCACTTT.

Comments on this clonotype: At one of its ends the junction is not consistent with the germline gene, which may arise from a read error. V and J are TRBV20-1 and TRBJ1-5; unclear D gene. This CDR3 has 18 amino acids. Germline CDR1 reads DFQATT; CDR2 reads SNEGSKA (reference sequence). The CDR3 bases are TGCTGTGCTGTGCCGCCCATTGGGAAGGTGATTAGCAATCAGCCCCAGCATTTT. As protein: CCAVPPIGKVISNQPQHF.

This clonotype has a count of ten or more. This rearrangement joins TRBV6-5 to TRBJ1-5; tentatively, D is TRBD1 (5 bases). CDR1 is MNHEY and CDR2 is SVGAGI in the germline V gene. The germline V and J ends were trimmed by 6 bases and 2 bases, with 14 bases remaining between them. The CDR3 has 15 residues. The CDR3 loop reads CASRTLLGGNQPQHF. CDR3 DNA sequence: TGTGCCAGCAGGACCCTCTTGGGGGGCAATCAGCCCCAGCATTTT.